What follows describes a single T cell receptor (beta chain). The antigen is not known. CDR1 and CDR2 from the germline V gene are SGHDN and FVKESK. The V gene lost 1 base and the J gene lost 5 bases, with 14 bases spanning the gap. The CDR3 covers 15 residues. These data come from a study of glioma-infiltrating T cells after dendritic cell vaccination. General study findings and limits: Longer survival after dendritic cell vaccination followed higher pretreatment TIL content.

This table comes from immunoSEQ multiplex PCR, and its TCRdb copy is limited to in-frame clones, with some not included. The sample has approximately 90,000 clones, more than 70% seen once. This clonotype was obtained from a human donor with glioblastoma. The input for sequencing was blood, taken before dendritic cell vaccination. J is TRBJ1-1 and V is TRBV14, with D maybe TRBD1 (5 bases). CDR3 DNA sequence: TGTGCCAGCAGCCAAGTCCATAGGCGGGGGACTGAAGCTTTCTTT. This translates into CASSQVHRRGTEAFF. Full variable domain (missing parts from reference TRBV14 and TRBJ1-1): EAGVTQFPSHSVIEKGQTVTLRCDPISGHDNLYWYRRVMGKEIKFLLHFVKESKQDESGMPNNRFLAERTGGTYSTLKVQPAELEDSGVYFCASSQVHRRGTEAFFGQGTRLTVV.